This record covers a single T cell receptor beta chain. The data are from a study of blood T cell repertoires in COVID-19. In the authors' methods: Reference gene primer amplification in the assay estimated nucleated cell counts. Sequenced by immunoSEQ multiplex PCR; TCRdb stores in-frame clones only, minus some. From that table come the V and J calls and clone size; the DNA was used to work out D and trimming. The data contain some 160,000 clones, around four fifths of them singletons. Trimming pared 2 bases from V and 0 bases from J, leaving 14 bases between. The CDR3 loop spans 17 amino acids. The germline gives CDR1 ENHRY, CDR2 SYGVKD.

The sequence was obtained from a middle-aged woman who had recovered from COVID-19. V gene TRBV10-3 combines with J gene TRBJ1-3; D uncertain. Sequencing was performed on PBMCs or T cells enriched from blood (not recorded which). DNA for the CDR3: TGTGCCATCAGTGAGGCGCGGATCTTTAGCTCTGGAAACACCATATATTTT. Its translation is CAISEARIFSSGNTIYF.